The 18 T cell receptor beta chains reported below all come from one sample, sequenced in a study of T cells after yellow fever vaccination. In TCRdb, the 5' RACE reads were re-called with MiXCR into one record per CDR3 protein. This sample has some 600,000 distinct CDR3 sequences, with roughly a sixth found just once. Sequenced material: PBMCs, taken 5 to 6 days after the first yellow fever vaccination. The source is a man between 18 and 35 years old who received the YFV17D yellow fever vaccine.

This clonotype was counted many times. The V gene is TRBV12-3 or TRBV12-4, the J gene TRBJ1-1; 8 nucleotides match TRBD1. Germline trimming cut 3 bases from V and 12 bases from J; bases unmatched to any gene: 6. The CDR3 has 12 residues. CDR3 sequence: CASSFSAGGPFF. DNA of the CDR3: TGTGCCAGCAGTTTTTCCGCAGGGGGCCCTTTCTTT.

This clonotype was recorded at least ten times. The CDR3 loop is CASSLHGEAFF. CDR3 coding DNA: TGTGCCAGCAGTTTACACGGGGAAGCTTTCTTT. V and J are TRBV12-3 or TRBV12-4 and TRBJ1-1; D uncertain. V lost 2 bases to trimming and J lost 8 bases, with 6 bases between them. This CDR3 contains 11 residues.

The CDR3, as DNA: TGCGCCAGCAGCTTGGGACTTCCGGGTTCCAGTAAAACCCAGTACTTC. It is translated as CASSLGLPGSSKTQYF. The chain links TRBV5-1 to TRBJ2-5, with D unresolved. Germline CDR1 is SGHRS and CDR2 is YFSETQ. This CDR3 has 16 amino acids. V lost 0 bases, J lost 8 bases, and 20 bases lay in between.

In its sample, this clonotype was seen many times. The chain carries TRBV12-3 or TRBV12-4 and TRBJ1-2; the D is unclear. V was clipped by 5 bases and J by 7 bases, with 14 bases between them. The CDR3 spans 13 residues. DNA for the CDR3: TGTGCCAGCAGTGGGGTCCAGGCAGCTGGCTACACCTTC. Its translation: CASSGVQAAGYTF.

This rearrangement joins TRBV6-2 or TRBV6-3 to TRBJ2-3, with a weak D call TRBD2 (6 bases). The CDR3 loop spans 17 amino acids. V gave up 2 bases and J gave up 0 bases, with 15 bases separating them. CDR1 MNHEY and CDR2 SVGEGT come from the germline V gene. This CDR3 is CASSYGPASASTDTQYF. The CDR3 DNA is TGTGCCAGCAGTTACGGACCGGCTAGCGCAAGCACAGATACGCAGTATTTT.

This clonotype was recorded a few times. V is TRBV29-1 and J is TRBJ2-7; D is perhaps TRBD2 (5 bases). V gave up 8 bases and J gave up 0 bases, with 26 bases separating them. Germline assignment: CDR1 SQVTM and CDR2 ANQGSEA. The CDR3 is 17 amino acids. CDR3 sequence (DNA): TGCAGCCCGCCCTATTTCGGGGAGCACTCCCGCTCCTACGAGCAGTACTTC. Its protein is CSPPYFGEHSRSYEQYF.

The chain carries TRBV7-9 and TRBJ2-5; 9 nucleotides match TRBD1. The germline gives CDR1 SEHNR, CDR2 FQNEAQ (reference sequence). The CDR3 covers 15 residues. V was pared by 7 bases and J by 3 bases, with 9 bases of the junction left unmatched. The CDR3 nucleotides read TGTGCCAGCACACCCCGACGGACAGGGGAAGAGACCCAGTACTTC. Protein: CASTPRRTGEETQYF.

The CDR3 loop reads CASSIHEGLAGVTQYF. DNA of the CDR3: TGTGCCAGTAGTATCCACGAGGGACTAGCGGGAGTTACGCAGTATTTT. This chain links TRBV19 with TRBJ2-3; 14 nucleotides agree with TRBD2. V lost 3 bases and J lost 8; bases outside the gene matches: 7. The CDR3 extends over 16 amino acids. From germline, CDR1 is LNHDA and CDR2 SQIVND (reference sequence).

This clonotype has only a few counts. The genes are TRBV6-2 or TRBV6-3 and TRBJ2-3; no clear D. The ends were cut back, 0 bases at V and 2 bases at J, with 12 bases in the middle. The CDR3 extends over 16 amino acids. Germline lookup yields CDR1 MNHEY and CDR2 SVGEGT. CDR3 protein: CASSYSANPATDTQYF. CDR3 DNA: TGTGCCAGCAGTTACTCGGCTAACCCCGCCACAGATACGCAGTATTTT.

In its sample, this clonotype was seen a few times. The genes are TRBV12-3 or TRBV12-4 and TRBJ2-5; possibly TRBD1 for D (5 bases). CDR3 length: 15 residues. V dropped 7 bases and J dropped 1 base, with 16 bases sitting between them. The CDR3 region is CASTPDSTSQETQYF. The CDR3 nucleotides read TGTGCCAGCACCCCTGACAGTACAAGCCAAGAGACCCAGTACTTC.

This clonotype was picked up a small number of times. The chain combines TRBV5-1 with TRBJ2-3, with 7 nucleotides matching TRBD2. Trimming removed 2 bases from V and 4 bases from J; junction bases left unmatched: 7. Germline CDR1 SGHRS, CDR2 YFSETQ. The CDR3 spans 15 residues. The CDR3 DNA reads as TGCGCCAGCAGCTTACTCGGGGGGAACTCAGATACGCAGTATTTT. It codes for CASSLLGGNSDTQYF.

The chain's CDR3 is CASSYGDGYYTF. DNA of the CDR3: TGTGCCAGCAGTTACGGTGACGGATACTACACCTTC. The J gene is TRBJ1-2, the V gene TRBV6-5; no reliable D call. The length of the CDR3 is 12 residues. V was cut by 2 bases and J by 10 bases, with 11 bases left in between. CDR1 MNHEY and CDR2 SVGAGI come from the germline V gene.

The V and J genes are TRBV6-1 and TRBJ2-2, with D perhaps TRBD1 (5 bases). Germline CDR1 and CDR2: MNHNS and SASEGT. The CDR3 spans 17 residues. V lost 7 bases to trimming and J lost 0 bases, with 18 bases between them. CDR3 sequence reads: CASTSDETDANTGELFF. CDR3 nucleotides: TGTGCCAGCACCAGTGATGAGACAGACGCGAACACCGGGGAGCTGTTTTTT.

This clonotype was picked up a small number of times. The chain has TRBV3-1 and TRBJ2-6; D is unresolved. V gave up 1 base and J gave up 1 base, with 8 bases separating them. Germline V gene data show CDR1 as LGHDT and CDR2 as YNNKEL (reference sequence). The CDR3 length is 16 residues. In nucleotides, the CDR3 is TGTGCCAGCAGCCAAGTGTTAACTTCTGGGGCCAACGTCCTGACTTTC. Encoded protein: CASSQVLTSGANVLTF. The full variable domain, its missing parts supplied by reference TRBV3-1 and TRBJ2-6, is DTAVSQTPKYLVTQMGNDKSIKCEQNLGHDTMYWYKQDSKKFLKIMFSYNNKELIINETVPNRFSPKSPDKAHLNLHINSLELGDSAVYFCASSQVLTSGANVLTFGAGSRLTVL.

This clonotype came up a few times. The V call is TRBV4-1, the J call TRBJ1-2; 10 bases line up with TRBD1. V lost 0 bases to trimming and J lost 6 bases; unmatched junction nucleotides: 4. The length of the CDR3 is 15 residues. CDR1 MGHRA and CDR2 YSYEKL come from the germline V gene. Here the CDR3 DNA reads TGCGCCAGCAGCCAAGAAGGGACAGGGGCAGATGGCTACACCTTC. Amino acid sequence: CASSQEGTGADGYTF.

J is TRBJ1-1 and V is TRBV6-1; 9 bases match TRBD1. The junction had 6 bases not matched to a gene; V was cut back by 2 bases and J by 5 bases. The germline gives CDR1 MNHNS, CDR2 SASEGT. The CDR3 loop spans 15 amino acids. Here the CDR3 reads CASSERTGEGTEAFF. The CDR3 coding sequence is TGTGCCAGCAGTGAAAGGACAGGGGAGGGGACTGAAGCTTTCTTT.

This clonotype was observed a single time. CDR3 coding DNA: TGTGCCAGTACAGGGGGGTTAGGCAATCAGCCCCAGTATTTT. Amino acid sequence: CASTGGLGNQPQYF. The chain employs TRBV28 and TRBJ1-5; 8 bases are shared with TRBD1. The tail of the sequence fits TRBJ2-3 better, so the J call may be wrong. Germline V lookup: CDR1 MDHEN, CDR2 SYDVKM. The CDR3 contains 14 residues.

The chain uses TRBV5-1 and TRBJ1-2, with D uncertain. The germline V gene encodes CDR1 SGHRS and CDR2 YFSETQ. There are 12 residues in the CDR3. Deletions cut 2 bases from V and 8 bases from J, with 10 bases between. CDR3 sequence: CASSFKGEGYTF. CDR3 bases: TGCGCCAGCAGCTTTAAGGGCGAGGGCTACACCTTC.